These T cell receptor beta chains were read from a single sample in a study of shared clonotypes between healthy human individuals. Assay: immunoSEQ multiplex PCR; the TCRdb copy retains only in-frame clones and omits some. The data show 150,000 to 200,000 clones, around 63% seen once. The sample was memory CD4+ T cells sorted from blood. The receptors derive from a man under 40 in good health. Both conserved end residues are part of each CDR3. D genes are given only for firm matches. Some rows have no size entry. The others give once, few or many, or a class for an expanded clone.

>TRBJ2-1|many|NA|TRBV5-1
TGCGCCAGCAGCGCGGCCCTCGTGGGTTCCTACAATGAGCAGTTCTTC
CASSAALVGSYNEQFF
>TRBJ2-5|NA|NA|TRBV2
TGTGCCAGCAGCCCTGGAGGAGAGACCCAGTACTTC
CASSPGGETQYF
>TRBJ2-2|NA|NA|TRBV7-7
TGTGCTAGCAGCTTCTTCGACAAAGGAGGGGAGCTGTTTTTT
CASSFFDKGGELFF
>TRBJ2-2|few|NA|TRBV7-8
TGTGCCAGCAGCTCACGAGGGTGGACCGGGGAGCTGTTTTTT
CASSSRGWTGELFF
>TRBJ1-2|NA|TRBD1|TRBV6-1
TGTGCCGCTAGACTTACGGACAGGGTCAGTAATGGCTACACCTTC
CAARLTDRVSNGYTF
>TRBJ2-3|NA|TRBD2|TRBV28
TGTGCCAGCGCTAGCGGGATACTCAAAACTAGCACAGATACGCAGTATTTT
CASASGILKTSTDTQYF
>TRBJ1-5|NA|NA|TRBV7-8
TGTGCCAGCAGCTTAGGGACCTTGGGCAATCAGCCCCAGCATTTT
CASSLGTLGNQPQHF
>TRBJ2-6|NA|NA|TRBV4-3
TGCGCCAGCAGCCGGGGCGTCGCGGGATCTGGGGCCAACGTCCTGACTTTC
CASSRGVAGSGANVLTF
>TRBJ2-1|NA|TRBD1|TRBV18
TGTGCCAGCTCACCACTCTTGGGACAGCCATACAATGAGCAGTTCTTC
CASSPLLGQPYNEQFF
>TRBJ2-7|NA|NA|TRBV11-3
TGTGCCAGCAGCTTCCAGACAGGCTTCTACGAGCAGTACTTC
CASSFQTGFYEQYF
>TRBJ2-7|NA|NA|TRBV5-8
TGTGCCAGCAGCTTTCAGCGGTACGAGCAGTACTTC
CASSFQRYEQYF
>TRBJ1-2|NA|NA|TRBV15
TGTGCCACCAGCAGAGACCGTTCGGGACGGTTCTATGGCTACACCTTC
CATSRDRSGRFYGYTF
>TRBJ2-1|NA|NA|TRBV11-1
TGTGCCAGCAGTAAGAACGCAGCGGACAATGAGCAGTTCTTC
CASSKNAADNEQFF
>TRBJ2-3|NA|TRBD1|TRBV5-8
TGTGCCAGCAGTTTGGACAGGGGCACAGATACGCAGTATTTT
CASSLDRGTDTQYF
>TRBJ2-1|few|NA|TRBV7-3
TGTGCCAGCAGCCCCGGGGCGGGGAGTAAGGAGCAGTTCTTC
CASSPGAGSKEQFF
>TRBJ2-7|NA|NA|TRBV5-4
TGTGCCTATAAACTGGGGAGCTCCTACGAGCAGTACTTC
CAYKLGSSYEQYF
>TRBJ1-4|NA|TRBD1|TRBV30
TGTGCCTGGAGTTACCGACAGGGGATTGAAAAACTGTTTTTT
CAWSYRQGIEKLFF